Reported below is one TCR beta chain. Its matching antigen is unknown. PCR involved 60 Vbeta and 13 Jbeta primers. The repertoire was sequenced with immunoSEQ multiplex PCR; TCRdb's copy has only in-frame clones and lacks some. Of tens of thousands of clones in the sample, 70% to 85% are singletons; the top ten hold about 4%. The data originate from a study of cytomegalovirus exposure and HLA in healthy donors. Whole-study findings and limits: Excluded: some indistinguishable V segments such as TRBV6-2 and TRBV6-3.

Germline V gives CDR1 MDHEN, CDR2 SYDVKM. There are 12 residues in the CDR3. Trimming removed 6 bases at V and 6 bases at J, with 9 bases between. The receptor was derived from a man over 45 in good health and CMV-seronegative. The source material was PBMCs. The genes are TRBV28 and TRBJ2-1; perhaps TRBD1 as D (5 bases). CDR3: CASRIDSNEQFF. The CDR3 bases are TGTGCCAGCAGGATCGACAGCAATGAGCAGTTCTTC.